This T cell receptor beta chain was profiled in a study of CD8 T cells in ankylosing spondylitis. The V gene lost 0 bases and the J gene lost 5 bases, with 8 bases spanning the gap. There are 14 residues in the CDR3. Germline V gene lookup returns CDR1 SGHDN and CDR2 FVKESK. About this clonotype: Its matching antigen is unknown.

A quantitative 5'-RACE method, one with molecular barcodes, was used to make TCR beta libraries. TCRdb itself ran the 5' RACE reads through MiXCR, one entry per CDR3 protein. This repertoire shows about 130,000 distinct CDR3 sequences, 7% to 10% found once; its top ten account for roughly 3.4%. Study outcomes and limitations: Peripheral blood held disease-linked clones only at relatively low frequency, and these were CD8+. A TCR beta motif of several highly homologous variants appeared characteristic of ankylosing spondylitis blood. Reported data indicate significant enrichment of disease-linked clones within matched ankylosing spondylitis synovial fluid.

The sequence was obtained from a male donor with ankylosing spondylitis or in good health (not recorded which). The chain links TRBV14 to TRBJ2-1; D ambiguous. The sample consisted of blood, either unsorted or a sorted T cell fraction (not recorded which). The CDR3 loop reads CASSQDWGHNEQFF. CDR3 nucleotide sequence: TGTGCCAGCAGCCAAGATTGGGGTCACAATGAGCAGTTCTTC. The full variable domain, in which reference TRBV14 and TRBJ2-1 provide the parts outside the CDR3, is EAGVTQFPSHSVIEKGQTVTLRCDPISGHDNLYWYRRVMGKEIKFLLHFVKESKQDESGMPNNRFLAERTGGTYSTLKVQPAELEDSGVYFCASSQDWGHNEQFFGPGTRLTVL.